This TCR beta chain derives from a study of blood T cell repertoires in COVID-19. Clones were sequenced by immunoSEQ multiplex PCR, and TCRdb holds only the in-frame ones, with some missing. This sample has more than 85,000 clones, with roughly 92% found just once. This CDR3 region has 15 residues. The germline gives CDR1 SGHVS, CDR2 FQNEAQ. The V end was cut by 1 base, the J end by 4 bases, with 13 bases between. Sequencing was performed on peripheral blood. The chain recombines TRBV7-8 with TRBJ1-2; D gene ambiguous. This TCR was recovered from a woman aged 50 to 65 with COVID-19, enrolled during active disease. For the CDR3, the DNA is TGTGCCAGCAGCTTAGATCTTAGACAATCCTATGGCTACACCTTC. Its protein is CASSLDLRQSYGYTF.